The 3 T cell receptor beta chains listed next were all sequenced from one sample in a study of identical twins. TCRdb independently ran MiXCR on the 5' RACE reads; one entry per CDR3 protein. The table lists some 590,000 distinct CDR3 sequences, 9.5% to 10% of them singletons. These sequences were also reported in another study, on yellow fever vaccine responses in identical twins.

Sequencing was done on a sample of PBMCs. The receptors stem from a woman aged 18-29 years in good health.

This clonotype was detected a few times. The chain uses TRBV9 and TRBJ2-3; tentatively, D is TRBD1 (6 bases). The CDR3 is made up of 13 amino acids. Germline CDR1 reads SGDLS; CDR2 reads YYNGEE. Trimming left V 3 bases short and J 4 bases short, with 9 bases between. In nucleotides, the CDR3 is TGTGCCAGCAGCGCAGGGGTCGCAGATACGCAGTATTTT. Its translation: CASSAGVADTQYF.

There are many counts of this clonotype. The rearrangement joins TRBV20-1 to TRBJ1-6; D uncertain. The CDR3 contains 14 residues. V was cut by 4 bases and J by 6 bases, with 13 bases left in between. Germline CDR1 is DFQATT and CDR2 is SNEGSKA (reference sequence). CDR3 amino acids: CSAIPPGSNSPLHF. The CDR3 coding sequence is TGCAGTGCTATCCCCCCGGGGTCTAATTCACCCCTCCACTTT.

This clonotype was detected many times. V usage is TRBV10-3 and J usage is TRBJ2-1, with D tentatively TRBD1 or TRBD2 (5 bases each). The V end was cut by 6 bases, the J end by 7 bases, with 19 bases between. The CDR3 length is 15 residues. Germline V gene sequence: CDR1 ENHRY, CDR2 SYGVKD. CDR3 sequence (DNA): TGTGCCATCAGGAAACTTACCGGGGCCATTAATGAGCAGTTCTTC. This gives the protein CAIRKLTGAINEQFF.